The 9 T cell receptor beta chains in this list originate from one sample, sequenced in a study of cytomegalovirus exposure and HLA in healthy donors (dated by TCRdb to the late 2010s). The library was built by means of the immunoSEQ multiplex PCR assay. For the multiplex PCR, a mixture combining 60 forward primers for TCR Vbeta segments and 13 reverse primers for TCR Jbeta segments was used. Not all clones reach the TCRdb copy of this immuneACCESS table, which keeps in-frame sequences only. Checked studies attribute under half of the gap to unresolved V genes and leave the rest unexplained. This sample has 150,000 to 200,000 clones in its table, and over 75% of those were observed once. Around 1.9% of the sample is held by the ten biggest clonotypes. Sequences were obtained from PBMCs. These receptors all come from a woman younger than 30 in good health and CMV-seronegative.

This clone appeared a single time. The V and J genes are TRBV6-6 and TRBJ2-3, with 9 bases that match TRBD2. V was clipped by 0 bases and J by 4 bases; unmatched bases: 2. The CDR3 is 15 residues long. Germline V CDR1 and CDR2: MNHNY, SVGAGI (reference sequence). CDR3 sequence: CASSYSSGSADTQYF. For the CDR3, the DNA is TGTGCCAGCAGTTACTCTAGCGGGAGTGCAGATACGCAGTATTTT.

The V call is TRBV7-9, the J call TRBJ1-2; perhaps TRBD1 as D (5 bases). The CDR3 loop spans 14 amino acids. V shed 5 bases and J shed 0 bases, with 10 bases lying between them. Germline V gives CDR1 SEHNR, CDR2 FQNEAQ (reference sequence). The CDR3 sequence is CASSPQGSNYGYTF. In DNA form, the CDR3 reads TGTGCCAGCAGCCCGCAGGGATCTAACTATGGCTACACCTTC.

This clone appeared once. The chain combines TRBV4-1 with TRBJ1-5; TRBD1 matches 7 bases. The germline V gene has CDR1 MGHRA and CDR2 YSYEKL. The CDR3 sequence is 16 residues long. With V trimmed by 2 bases and J by 6 bases, 10 bases remained unmatched. The DNA for the CDR3 is TGCGCCAGCAGCCAACTAGGCACAGGGGTATTTCAGCCCCAGCATTTT. Protein product: CASSQLGTGVFQPQHF.

The chain uses TRBV9 and TRBJ1-4, with 8 bases that match TRBD1. CDR3 length: 16 residues. Germline V CDR1 and CDR2: SGDLS, YYNGEE. The V segment lost 4 bases and the J segment 8 bases; nucleotides outside the gene matches: 13. This CDR3 is CASSPGAGTGSEKLFF. The CDR3 region has the DNA TGTGCCAGCAGCCCCGGAGCCGGGACAGGATCCGAAAAACTGTTTTTT.

The genes are TRBV6-6 and TRBJ1-6; D is uncertain. The CDR3 covers 13 residues. Germline CDR1 reads MNHNY; CDR2 reads SVGAGI (reference sequence). Trimming left V 5 bases short and J 6 bases short, with 8 bases between. The CDR3 spells CASSIEFNSPLHF. CDR3 DNA: TGTGCCAGCAGTATAGAGTTTAATTCACCCCTCCACTTT.

CDR3 in DNA: TGTGCCAGCAGCTTGGCCCATCGAGGGGAGACCCAGTACTTC. Encoded protein: CASSLAHRGETQYF. The chain is built from TRBV5-4 and TRBJ2-5; maybe TRBD2 (5 bases). This CDR3 comprises 14 residues. The V end lost 0 bases, the J end lost 5 bases, and 11 bases lay between the germline ends. The germline V gene has CDR1 SGHNT and CDR2 YYREEE (reference sequence).

The chain recombines TRBV11-1 with TRBJ1-4; the D gene is possibly TRBD1 (6 bases). V was shortened by 5 bases and J by 7 bases, with 14 bases between the two germline ends. Germline V CDR1 and CDR2: SGHAT, FQDESV (reference sequence). This CDR3 has 14 amino acids. This chain's CDR3 is CASSRGGPGEKLFF. CDR3 coding DNA: TGTGCCAGCAGCCGAGGGGGACCGGGTGAAAAACTGTTTTTT.

This clone was recorded only once. The chain combines TRBV10-3 with TRBJ2-7, with D hard to call. The V and J ends lost 7 bases and 5 bases respectively, with 12 bases between them. CDR3 length equals 12 residues. The germline V gene has CDR1 ENHRY and CDR2 SYGVKD. In DNA form, the CDR3 reads TGTGCCATCACTTCTACCGCGGACGAGCAGTACTTC. This encodes CAITSTADEQYF.

The count of this clone is one. The gene calls are TRBV5-6 and TRBJ2-1; 8 nucleotides agree with TRBD1. Germline-derived CDR1 and CDR2 are SGHDT and YYEEEE. The CDR3 totals 15 residues. V lost 2 bases to trimming and J lost 4 bases; unmatched junction nucleotides: 5. For the CDR3, the DNA is TGTGCCAGCAGCTTCAGGGGGCTCCTATACAATGAGCAGTTCTTC. Its translation is CASSFRGLLYNEQFF. The variable domain in full, completed from reference TRBV5-6 and TRBJ2-1, reads DAGVTQSPTHLIKTRGQQVTLRCSPKSGHDTVSWYQQALGQGPQFIFQYYEEEERQRGNFPDRFSGHQFPNYSSELNVNALLLGDSALYLCASSFRGLLYNEQFFGPGTRLTVL.